This T cell receptor beta chain was retrieved from a study of shared clonotypes between healthy human individuals. Study information: Three plates each covered CD4 naive and memory; CD8 naive two, CD8 memory one.

Profiling relied on immunoSEQ multiplex PCR, and the TCRdb table lists in-frame clones only, not all of them. The sample lists 700,000 or so clones, more than 70% occurring once. The CDR3 covers 14 residues. Germline V lookup: CDR1 MDHEN, CDR2 SYDVKM. The germline V and J ends were trimmed by 2 bases and 4 bases, with 11 bases remaining between them. Input material: memory CD4+ T cells sorted from blood. Subset meaning: CD45RA-negative fraction. The J gene is TRBJ1-1, the V gene TRBV28; tentatively, D is TRBD1 (6 bases). The TCR originated in a woman in her 30s in good health. The chain's CDR3 is CASSLPGQSTEAFF. CDR3 nucleotides: TGTGCCAGCAGTTTACCCGGACAGAGCACTGAAGCTTTCTTT.